Listed below are T cell receptor beta chains from one sample, sequenced in a study of post-analysis software for immune sequencing data. TCRdb called the PCR reads again in MiXCR, with one record for every CDR3 protein. The table has about 680,000 distinct CDR3 sequences, around 60% seen once. The sample was blood. Receptors were obtained from a girl aged 2-10 years with multiple sclerosis. Each CDR3 is given with its conserved first and last residue. Fields, in order: D gene, clone size, J gene, V gene, CDR3 protein, CDR3 DNA. D genes are given only for firm matches. Not all rows give a size; the values are once, few, many and, for expanded clones, a class.

NA NA TRBJ1-2 TRBV20-1 CSASWSSGYTF TGCAGTGCTAGTTGGTCCTCCGGCTACACCTTC
TRBD1 NA TRBJ2-7 TRBV6-6 CASSPGTGVSSYEQYF TGTGCCAGCAGTCCGGGGACAGGAGTAAGTTCCTACGAGCAGTACTTC
NA few TRBJ2-1 TRBV7-2 CASSPDVGWDNEQFF TGTGCCAGCAGCCCGGACGTGGGCTGGGACAATGAGCAGTTCTTC
TRBD2 NA TRBJ2-5 TRBV20-1 CSADGTSGGNQIQETQYF TGCAGTGCTGATGGGACTAGCGGGGGGAACCAAATCCAAGAGACCCAGTACTTC
TRBD2 NA TRBJ2-3 TRBV20-1 CSAYLAGVTDTQYF TGCAGTGCCTATCTAGCGGGGGTCACAGATACGCAGTATTTT
TRBD2 few TRBJ2-1 TRBV6-1 CASSEEAGGPNEQFF TGTGCCAGCAGTGAAGAAGCGGGGGGGCCCAATGAGCAGTTCTTC
NA NA TRBJ2-1 TRBV7-6 CASSLGQVIYNEQFF TGTGCCAGCAGCTTAGGCCAGGTGATCTACAATGAGCAGTTCTTC
TRBD2 NA TRBJ2-2 TRBV5-1 CASSLVLAGDLNTGELFF TGCGCCAGCAGCTTGGTACTAGCGGGGGATCTCAACACCGGGGAGCTGTTTTTT
TRBD1 NA TRBJ2-1 TRBV5-1 CASSGAGTDPFF TGCGCCAGCAGCGGGGCCGGGACAGACCCGTTCTTC
TRBD1 few TRBJ2-5 TRBV20-1 CSARGQSWETQYF TGCAGTGCTAGGGGACAGAGCTGGGAGACCCAGTACTTC
TRBD1 NA TRBJ2-1 TRBV7-9 CASSVTGVEQFF TGTGCCAGCAGCGTTACAGGGGTTGAGCAGTTCTTC
NA once TRBJ2-1 TRBV29-1 CSVEDPPGRGSYNEQFF TGCAGCGTTGAAGACCCACCCGGACGTGGCTCCTACAATGAGCAGTTCTTC
NA NA TRBJ2-3 TRBV7-9 CASSLWTAKTGTQYF TGTGCCAGCAGCCTCTGGACAGCCAAAACAGGTACGCAGTATTTT
TRBD1 NA TRBJ1-4 TRBV16 CASSHRTGVGEKLFF TGTGCCAGCAGCCACCGGACAGGGGTCGGGGAAAAACTGTTTTTT
NA NA TRBJ1-5 TRBV20-1 CSARGGFQPQHF TGCAGTGCTAGAGGAGGGTTTCAGCCCCAGCATTTT
TRBD2 few TRBJ2-4 TRBV20-1 CSAMDTTSGGDIQYF TGCAGTGCCATGGATACCACTAGCGGAGGGGACATTCAGTACTTC
TRBD1 NA TRBJ2-5 TRBV7-9 CASSMGQGNVQETQYF TGTGCCAGCAGCATGGGACAGGGGAACGTGCAAGAGACCCAGTACTTC
NA NA TRBJ1-2 TRBV29-1 CSVTVSPGSGYTF TGCAGCGTCACGGTCAGCCCAGGATCTGGCTACACCTTC
NA NA TRBJ1-2 TRBV20-1 CSARSSVYGYTF TGCAGTGCTAGATCCTCTGTCTATGGCTACACCTTC